This note documents a single TCR beta chain sequence. The antigen remains unidentified. This specimen comes from a study of shared clonotypes between healthy human individuals. Points from the study as a whole: A limitation of the genetic and exposure-history diversity represented arose from few donors.

DNA from unsorted PBMC was sequenced on ten immunoSEQ deep assay plates. Source study methods: Filtering of immunoSEQ junctional sequences could not match full-length read filtering. Assay: immunoSEQ multiplex PCR; the TCRdb copy retains only in-frame clones and omits some. Clonal size and the V and J genes are those of that table, whereas D and trimming came from the DNA. The sample shows about 490,000 clones, approximately 80% of them seen only once. This clonotype was obtained from a middle-aged woman in good health. Some clones in this sample may be carry-over from other donors' samples. The source material was PBMCs.

The CDR3 region is CASSFTGSTDTQYF. In DNA form, the CDR3 reads TGTGCCAGCAGCTTCACAGGGAGCACAGATACGCAGTATTTT. This chain uses TRBV7-2 with TRBJ2-3; a weak D match, TRBD1 (6 bases). Germline V gene data show CDR1 as SGHTA and CDR2 as FQGNSA. The CDR3 extends over 14 amino acids. The ends were cut back, 3 bases at V and 0 bases at J, with 7 bases in the middle. Combining the CDR3 with reference TRBV7-2 and TRBJ2-3 gives the whole variable domain GAGVSQSPSNKVTEKGKDVELRCDPISGHTALYWYRQSLGQGLEFLIYFQGNSAPDKSGLPSDRFSAERTGGSVSTLTIQRTQQEDSAVYLCASSFTGSTDTQYFGPGTRLTVL.